This T cell receptor beta chain derives from a study of human T cells and chemical hapten exposure. This CDR3 contains 14 residues. The V end was cut by 5 bases, the J end by 2 bases, with 11 bases between. Germline V gene data show CDR1 as SEHNR and CDR2 as FQNEAQ (reference sequence). Stated time point: patch test 1, 2 weeks after DPC sensitization. Documented treatment: therapeutic diphenylcyclopropenone sensitization with weekly scalp DPC. One entry per CDR3 protein, called by TCRdb with MiXCR from the RACE reads. The table has some 400,000 distinct CDR3 sequences, approximately 5% seen once. The table lists this clonotype with a few counts.

The material sequenced was whole blood, taken in connection with sensitization to the hapten diphenylcyclopropenone (DPC). The receptor comes from a woman aged 50 to 60 with alopecia areata. Some clones in this sample may be carry-over from other donors' samples. This chain connects TRBV7-9 to TRBJ2-3; D gene unclear. The CDR3 sequence: CASSQDSLTDTQYF. CDR3 DNA sequence: TGTGCCAGCAGCCAAGACTCCCTCACAGATACGCAGTATTTT.